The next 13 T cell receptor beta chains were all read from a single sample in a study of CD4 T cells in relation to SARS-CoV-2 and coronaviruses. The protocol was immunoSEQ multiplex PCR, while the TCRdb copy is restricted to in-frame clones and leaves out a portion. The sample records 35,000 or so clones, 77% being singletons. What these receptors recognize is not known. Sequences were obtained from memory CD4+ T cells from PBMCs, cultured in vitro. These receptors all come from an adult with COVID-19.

In DNA, the CDR3 is TGTGCCAGCAGCTTAGTCCCAGAATACGAGCAGTACTTC. As protein: CASSLVPEYEQYF. The V and J genes are TRBV7-2 and TRBJ2-7; D unclear. The germline gives CDR1 SGHTA, CDR2 FQGNSA. CDR3 length: 13 amino acids. V gave up 1 base and J gave up 4 bases, with 8 bases separating them.

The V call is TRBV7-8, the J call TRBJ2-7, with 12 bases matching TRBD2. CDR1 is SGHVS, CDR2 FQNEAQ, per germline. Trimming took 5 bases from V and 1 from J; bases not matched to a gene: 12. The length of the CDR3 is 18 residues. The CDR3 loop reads CASSPGRGGTSGSYEQYF. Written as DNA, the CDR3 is TGTGCCAGCAGCCCTGGGCGGGGAGGGACTAGCGGGTCCTACGAGCAGTACTTC. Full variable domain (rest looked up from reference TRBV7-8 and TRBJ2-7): GAGVSQSPRYKVAKRGQDVALRCDPISGHVSLFWYQQALGQGPEFLTYFQNEAQLDKSGLPSDRFFAERPEGSVSTLKIQRTQQEDSAVYLCASSPGRGGTSGSYEQYFGPGTRLTVT.

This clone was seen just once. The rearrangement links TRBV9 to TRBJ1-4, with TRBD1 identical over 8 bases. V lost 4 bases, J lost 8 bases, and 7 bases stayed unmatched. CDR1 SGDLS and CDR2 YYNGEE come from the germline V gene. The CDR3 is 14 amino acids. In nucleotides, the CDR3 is TGTGCCAGCAGCCCCGCCAGGGGGCGGGAAAAACTGTTTTTT. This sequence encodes CASSPARGREKLFF.

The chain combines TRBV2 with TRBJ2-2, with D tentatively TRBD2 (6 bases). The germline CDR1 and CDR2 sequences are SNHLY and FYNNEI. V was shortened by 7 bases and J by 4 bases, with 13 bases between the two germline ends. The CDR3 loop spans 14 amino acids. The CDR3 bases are TGTGCCAGCAACTTAGCGGCAACCACCGGGGAGCTGTTTTTT. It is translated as CASNLAATTGELFF.

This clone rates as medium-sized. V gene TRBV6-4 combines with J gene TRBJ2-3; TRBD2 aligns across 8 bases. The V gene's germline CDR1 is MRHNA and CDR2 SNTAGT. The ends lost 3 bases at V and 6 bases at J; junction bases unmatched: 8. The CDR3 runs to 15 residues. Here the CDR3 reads CASSEGREVTDTQYF. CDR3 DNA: TGTGCCAGCAGTGAGGGGCGGGAGGTGACGGATACGCAGTATTTT.

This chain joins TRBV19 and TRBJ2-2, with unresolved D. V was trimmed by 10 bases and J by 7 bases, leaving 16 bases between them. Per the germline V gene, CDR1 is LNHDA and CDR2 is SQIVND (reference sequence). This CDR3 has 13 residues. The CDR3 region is CATQPRLRGELFF. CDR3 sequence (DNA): TGTGCCACCCAACCCAGGTTGCGCGGGGAGCTGTTTTTT.

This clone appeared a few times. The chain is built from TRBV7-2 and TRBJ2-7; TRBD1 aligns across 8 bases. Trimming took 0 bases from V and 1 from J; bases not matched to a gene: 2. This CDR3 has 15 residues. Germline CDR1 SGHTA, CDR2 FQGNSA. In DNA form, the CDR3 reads TGTGCCAGCAGCTTAGCCGGGACAGGATCCTACGAGCAGTACTTC. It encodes CASSLAGTGSYEQYF.

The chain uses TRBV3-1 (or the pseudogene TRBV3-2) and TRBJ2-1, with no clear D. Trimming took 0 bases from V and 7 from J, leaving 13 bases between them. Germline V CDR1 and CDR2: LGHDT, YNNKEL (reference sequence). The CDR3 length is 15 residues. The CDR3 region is CASSQDYGFGNEQFF. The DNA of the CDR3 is TGTGCCAGCAGCCAAGACTATGGGTTCGGGAATGAGCAGTTCTTC.

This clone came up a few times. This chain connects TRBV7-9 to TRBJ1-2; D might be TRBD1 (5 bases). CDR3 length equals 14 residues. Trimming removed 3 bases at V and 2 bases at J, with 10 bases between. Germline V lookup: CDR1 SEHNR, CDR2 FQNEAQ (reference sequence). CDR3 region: CASSLQGSNYGYTF. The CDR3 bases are TGTGCCAGCAGCTTGCAGGGTAGCAACTATGGCTACACCTTC.

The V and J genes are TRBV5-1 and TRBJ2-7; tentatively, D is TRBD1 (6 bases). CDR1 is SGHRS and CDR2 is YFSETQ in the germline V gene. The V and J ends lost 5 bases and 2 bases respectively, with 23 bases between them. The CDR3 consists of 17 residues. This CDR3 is CASSLTLRTASPYEQYF. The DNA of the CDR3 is TGCGCCAGCAGTTTGACGTTACGGACAGCGTCCCCCTACGAGCAGTACTTC.

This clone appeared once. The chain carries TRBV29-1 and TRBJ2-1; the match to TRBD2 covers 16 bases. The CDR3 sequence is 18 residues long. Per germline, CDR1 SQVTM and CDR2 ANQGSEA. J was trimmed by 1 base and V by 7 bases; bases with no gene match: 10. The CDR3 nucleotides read TGCAGCGACAAGCCGGGACTAGCGGGAGGGGAATCCTACAATGAGCAGTTCTTC. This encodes CSDKPGLAGGESYNEQFF.

This chain's CDR3 is CASSYSPPVGAFF. CDR3 nucleotides: TGTGCCAGCAGTTATTCCCCCCCGGTCGGAGCTTTCTTT. The rearrangement uses TRBV2 and TRBJ1-1, with D unresolved. The V end was cut by 5 bases, the J end by 10 bases, with 17 bases between. Germline lookup yields CDR1 SNHLY and CDR2 FYNNEI. This CDR3 is 13 amino acids long.

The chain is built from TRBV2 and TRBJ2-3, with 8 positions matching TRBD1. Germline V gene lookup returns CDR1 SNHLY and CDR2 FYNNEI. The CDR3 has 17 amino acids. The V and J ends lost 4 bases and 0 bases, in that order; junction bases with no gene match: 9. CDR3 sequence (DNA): TGTGCCAGCAGTGTGCCCAGGGGGCGGACTAGCACAGATACGCAGTATTTT. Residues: CASSVPRGRTSTDTQYF.